The source of this T cell receptor beta chain is a study of tumor-infiltrating lymphocytes in localized non-small cell lung cancer. Study outcomes and limitations: Only some patients had TCR sequencing, depending on available tissue.

Clones were read by immunoSEQ multiplex PCR, and TCRdb kept only the in-frame ones, dropping some. The sample lists about 12,000 clones; more than 75% were seen once. The CDR3 is made up of 16 amino acids. Germline V gives CDR1 SEHNR, CDR2 FQNEAQ (reference sequence). V was clipped by 5 bases and J by 1 base; unmatched bases: 8. Of note for this clone: Its antigen remains unidentified.

Specimen: lung tumor tissue. The rearrangement links TRBV7-9 to TRBJ2-3, with 8 positions matching TRBD2. This sequence originates from a human donor with non-small cell lung cancer. The CDR3 reads CASSALWREGTDTQYF. CDR3 bases: TGTGCCAGCAGCGCCCTCTGGCGGGAGGGCACAGATACGCAGTATTTT.